One sample yielded the 29 T cell receptor beta chains listed below, sequenced in a study of neurological immune-mediated disorders. TCRdb analysed the 5' RACE reads with MiXCR anew, one entry per CDR3 protein. The data hold tens of thousands of distinct CDR3 sequences, with about 2% observed a single time. Sequencing input: PBMCs. The origin of the receptors is a middle-aged woman with multiple sclerosis.

At least ten counts were recorded for this clonotype. The chain joins TRBV10-3 to TRBJ1-2; TRBD1 is a possible D gene (5 bases). Germline V CDR1 and CDR2: ENHRY, SYGVKD. Trimming took 0 bases from V and 6 from J, leaving 11 bases between them. The length of the CDR3 is 14 residues. The CDR3 protein is CAISESTGGDGYTF. The CDR3 bases are TGTGCCATCAGTGAGTCAACAGGCGGTGATGGCTACACCTTC.

This clonotype came up many times. The V and J genes are TRBV5-1 and TRBJ2-4, with 7 bases fitting TRBD1. The CDR3 is made up of 14 amino acids. J lost 6 bases, V lost 0 bases, and 3 bases had no gene match. Germline loops: CDR1 SGHRS, CDR2 YFSETQ. As DNA, the CDR3 is TGCGCCAGCAGCTTGGAGGGGGCGGTAAACATTCAGTACTTC. Residues: CASSLEGAVNIQYF.

This clonotype was picked up many times. The J gene is TRBJ1-2, the V gene TRBV20-1; D possibly corresponds to TRBD1 (6 bases). The length of the CDR3 is 13 residues. V was cut by 5 bases and J by 4 bases, with 14 bases left in between. Germline loops: CDR1 DFQATT, CDR2 SNEGSKA (reference sequence). The CDR3 DNA sequence: TGCAGTGCTGGAACAGGGTCTGGCTATGGCTACACCTTC. This codes for CSAGTGSGYGYTF.

This clonotype showed up many times. The chain employs TRBV20-1 and TRBJ1-1, with D unresolved. The CDR3 runs 11 residues. Germline assignment: CDR1 DFQATT and CDR2 SNEGSKA (reference sequence). The V and J ends lost 0 bases and 4 bases respectively, with 3 bases between them. CDR3 protein: CSARESTEAFF. The CDR3 bases are TGCAGTGCTAGAGAGAGCACTGAAGCTTTCTTT.

This clonotype was seen ten or more times. V gene TRBV20-1 combines with J gene TRBJ1-2; tentatively, D is TRBD1 (5 bases). Trimming left V 0 bases short and J 8 bases short, with 13 bases between. Germline V gene lookup returns CDR1 DFQATT and CDR2 SNEGSKA (reference sequence). The CDR3 runs 13 residues. Written as DNA, the CDR3 is TGCAGTGCTAGAGAAGCAGGGATTAGAGGCTACACCTTC. This translates into CSAREAGIRGYTF.

This clonotype was recorded at least ten times. A read error may explain this, as a much larger clone is one base away. This is likely a read error, given that the CDR3 carries no conserved phenylalanine or tryptophan at its end. The V and J genes are TRBV5-1 and TRBJ1-2, with D tentatively TRBD1 (5 bases). Per germline, CDR1 SGHRS and CDR2 YFSETQ. The CDR3 is made up of 15 amino acids. The ends were cut back, 5 bases at V and 3 bases at J, with 17 bases in the middle. The CDR3 region has the DNA TGCGCCAGCAGAAGCCTTAGATCGGGGGACTATGGCTACACCGTC. It translates to CASRSLRSGDYGYTV.

This clonotype occurred many times. V usage is TRBV7-9 and J usage is TRBJ2-3; D gene uncertain. V was cut by 5 bases and J by 6 bases, with 9 bases left in between. The germline V gene has CDR1 SEHNR and CDR2 FQNEAQ (reference sequence). The CDR3 spans 12 residues. CDR3 coding DNA: TGTGCCAGCAGCCTTCAGCCTGATACGCAGTATTTT. Translation: CASSLQPDTQYF.

This clonotype was counted ten times or more. The chain has TRBV20-1 and TRBJ1-2, with 8 bases that match TRBD1. This CDR3 has 17 residues. CDR1 and CDR2 (germline): DFQATT, SNEGSKA (reference sequence). The J segment lost 3 bases and the V segment lost 5 bases, leaving 17 bases of the junction unmatched. CDR3: CSARSRTGLNRDYGYTF. The CDR3 DNA sequence: TGCAGTGCTCGATCGAGGACAGGGCTTAATCGGGACTATGGCTACACCTTC.

The sample holds a few counts of this clonotype. This sequence joins TRBV5-1 and TRBJ2-2; 9 bases are shared with TRBD1. This CDR3 region has 16 residues. V shed 4 bases and J 4 bases; nucleotides not matched to a gene: 8. Germline loops: CDR1 SGHRS, CDR2 YFSETQ. CDR3: CASSLTGGIPTGELFF. The CDR3 DNA reads as TGCGCCAGCAGCCTAACAGGGGGCATACCCACCGGGGAGCTGTTTTTT.

Ten or more counts support this clonotype. The chain joins TRBV11-3 to TRBJ1-1; no clear D. V dropped 3 bases and J dropped 1 base, with 9 bases sitting between them. Germline V gene sequence: CDR1 SGHNT, CDR2 YENEEA. This CDR3 spans 14 amino acids. The CDR3 region is CASSFEGPNTEAFF. CDR3 coding DNA: TGTGCCAGCAGCTTTGAGGGCCCGAACACTGAAGCTTTCTTT.

This clonotype was recorded at least ten times. V gene TRBV5-1 combines with J gene TRBJ2-7, with D possibly being TRBD1 (5 bases). Per germline, CDR1 SGHRS and CDR2 YFSETQ. The CDR3 totals 14 residues. Trimming removed 5 bases from V and 2 bases from J, with 14 bases in between. CDR3 DNA: TGCGCCAGCAGTAAAACAGGCCTCGCCTACGAGCAGTACTTC. This translates into CASSKTGLAYEQYF. Using reference TRBV5-1 and TRBJ2-7 for the parts outside the CDR3, the full variable domain is KAGVTQTPRYLIKTRGQQVTLSCSPISGHRSVSWYQQTPGQGLQFLFEYFSETQRNKGNFPGRFSGRQFSNSRSEMNVSTLELGDSALYLCASSKTGLAYEQYFGPGTRLTVT.

This clonotype was picked up many times. The rearrangement uses TRBV20-1 and TRBJ2-3; 7 bases fit TRBD1. Losses at the gene ends were 5 bases for V and 2 bases for J; bases not matched to a gene: 10. The length of the CDR3 is 15 residues. In germline, CDR1 is DFQATT, CDR2 SNEGSKA (reference sequence). CDR3 DNA: TGCAGTGCTTGGGACAGCCGAGTTCCCACAGATACGCAGTATTTT. This sequence encodes CSAWDSRVPTDTQYF.

This clonotype was seen many times. The chain has TRBV20-1 and TRBJ2-5; D perhaps matches TRBD1 (5 bases). CDR1 is DFQATT and CDR2 is SNEGSKA in the germline V gene (reference sequence). This CDR3 has 13 amino acids. The V end lost 3 bases, the J end lost 5 bases, and 13 bases lay between the germline ends. In DNA, the CDR3 is TGCAGTGCTAGCCAGGGCCCGCAGGAGACCCAGTACTTC. Translation gives CSASQGPQETQYF.

This clonotype showed up many times. The J gene is TRBJ2-1, the V gene TRBV5-1; D is unclear. This CDR3 contains 12 residues. Germline V gene data show CDR1 as SGHRS and CDR2 as YFSETQ. V was trimmed by 4 bases and J by 3 bases, leaving 5 bases between them. The CDR3: CASSGVYNEQFF. The CDR3 DNA follows: TGCGCCAGCAGCGGGGTCTACAATGAGCAGTTCTTC.

This clonotype appeared many times. The chain carries TRBV12-3 or TRBV12-4 and TRBJ1-2; 9 bases map to TRBD1. V gave up 4 bases and J gave up 4 bases; unmatched junction bases: 1. This CDR3 region has 13 residues. The CDR3 loop is CASSSGQGYGYTF. The CDR3 nucleotides read TGTGCCAGCAGTTCGGGACAGGGCTATGGCTACACCTTC.

In its sample, this clonotype was seen many times. CDR3: CASSQGRDTQYF. The CDR3 DNA is TGTGCCAGCAGCCAGGGGAGAGATACGCAGTATTTT. V and J are TRBV11-2 and TRBJ2-3, with D perhaps TRBD1 (6 bases). The CDR3 loop spans 12 amino acids. Germline-derived CDR1 and CDR2 are SGHAT and FQNNGV. Trimming shortened V by 5 bases and J by 5 bases, and 8 bases separated the two germline ends.

This clonotype has ten or more counts. This chain links TRBV20-1 with TRBJ1-1; D is undetermined. The CDR3 is 11 residues long. V lost 6 bases, J lost 6 bases, and 11 bases lay in between. Germline loops: CDR1 DFQATT, CDR2 SNEGSKA (reference sequence). The CDR3 here is CSAHQRPEAFF. The CDR3 nucleotides are TGCAGTGCACACCAGAGACCTGAAGCTTTCTTT.

This clonotype showed up many times. The chain uses TRBV5-1 and TRBJ1-1; D is ambiguous. Germline assignment: CDR1 SGHRS and CDR2 YFSETQ. Trimming cost V 1 base and J 7 bases, with 20 bases left between them. The CDR3 length is 16 residues. CDR3 amino acids: CASSLIGEGRLYEAFF. As DNA, the CDR3 is TGCGCCAGCAGCTTGATCGGGGAGGGCCGTCTTTATGAAGCTTTCTTT. Filled out from reference TRBV5-1 and TRBJ1-1, the complete variable domain reads KAGVTQTPRYLIKTRGQQVTLSCSPISGHRSVSWYQQTPGQGLQFLFEYFSETQRNKGNFPGRFSGRQFSNSRSEMNVSTLELGDSALYLCASSLIGEGRLYEAFFGQGTRLTVV.

This clonotype has at least ten counts. The chain is built from TRBV20-1 and TRBJ2-1; 11 bases match TRBD2. The CDR3 is made up of 16 amino acids. The V segment lost 1 base and the J segment 10 bases; nucleotides outside the gene matches: 12. Germline-derived CDR1 and CDR2 are DFQATT and SNEGSKA (reference sequence). CDR3 region: CSARGGETSGDREQFF. The CDR3 nucleotides read TGCAGTGCTAGAGGGGGGGAGACTAGCGGGGATAGAGAGCAGTTCTTC.

In its sample, this clonotype was seen many times. The chain uses TRBV12-3 or TRBV12-4 and TRBJ2-1; D unresolved. This CDR3 is built from 12 residues. Trimming pared 0 bases from V and 12 bases from J, leaving 9 bases between. CDR3 protein: CASSLARQVQFF. For the CDR3, the DNA is TGTGCCAGCAGTTTAGCGCGGCAGGTGCAGTTCTTC.

There are many counts of this clonotype. V and J are TRBV19 and TRBJ2-7; 7 nucleotides agree with TRBD1. The germline CDR1 and CDR2 sequences are LNHDA and SQIVND (reference sequence). CDR3 length: 14 amino acids. Trimming at V came to 5 bases and at J to 2 bases, leaving 6 bases not matched to a gene. The CDR3 DNA reads as TGTGCCAGTAGTGGTAGGGACAGACCCTACGAGCAGTACTTC. Translation gives CASSGRDRPYEQYF. The full variable domain, in which reference TRBV19 and TRBJ2-7 provide the parts outside the CDR3, is DGGITQSPKYLFRKEGQNVTLSCEQNLNHDAMYWYRQDPGQGLRLIYYSQIVNDFQKGDIAEGYSVSREKKESFPLTVTSAQKNPTAFYLCASSGRDRPYEQYFGPGTRLTVT.

This clonotype was observed at least ten times. The genes are TRBV2 and TRBJ1-3, with unresolved D. CDR3 length: 16 residues. Germline values: CDR1 SNHLY, CDR2 FYNNEI. V shed 3 bases and J shed 3 bases, with 15 bases lying between them. CDR3 coding DNA: TGTGCCAGCAGTGAGCTGCCGGGGTCGGTTGGAAACACCATATATTTT. Its protein is CASSELPGSVGNTIYF.

In its sample, this clonotype was seen many times. This chain joins TRBV5-1 and TRBJ2-1; D unresolved. The length of the CDR3 is 9 residues. The germline V gene has CDR1 SGHRS and CDR2 YFSETQ. The V end lost 10 bases, the J end lost 5 bases, and 4 bases lay between the germline ends. The CDR3 DNA is TGCGCCCATCACAATGAGCAGTTCTTC. Its protein is CAHHNEQFF. The whole variable domain, remainder taken from reference TRBV5-1 and TRBJ2-1, is KAGVTQTPRYLIKTRGQQVTLSCSPISGHRSVSWYQQTPGQGLQFLFEYFSETQRNKGNFPGRFSGRQFSNSRSEMNVSTLELGDSALYLCAHHNEQFFGPGTRLTVL.

The sample holds many counts of this clonotype. This chain uses TRBV5-1 with TRBJ1-4; no firm D call. The V end was cut by 0 bases, the J end by 3 bases, with 6 bases between. CDR3 length equals 14 residues. Germline-derived CDR1 and CDR2 are SGHRS and YFSETQ. The CDR3 coding sequence is TGCGCCAGCAGCTTGGGGCAGCCTAATGAAAAACTGTTTTTT. This gives the protein CASSLGQPNEKLFF.

In its sample, this clonotype was seen many times. CDR3 region: CASSLRGDYNEQFF. The DNA for the CDR3 is TGTGCCAGCAGCCTGCGGGGAGACTACAATGAGCAGTTCTTC. This rearrangement joins TRBV5-5 to TRBJ2-1; TRBD2 might be the D (6 bases). Germline CDR1 reads SGHKS; CDR2 reads YYEKEE (reference sequence). The CDR3 sequence is 14 residues long. The V end was cut by 4 bases, the J end by 3 bases, with 11 bases between.

At least ten counts were recorded for this clonotype. The chain employs TRBV7-3 and TRBJ2-3; D tentatively fits TRBD1 or TRBD2 (5 bases each). Trimming took off 1 base at V and 3 bases at J, with 14 bases between the two ends. Germline-derived CDR1 and CDR2 are SGHTA and FQGTGA. This CDR3 contains 16 residues. The CDR3: CASSLKRVRETDTQYF. In DNA, the CDR3 is TGTGCCAGCAGCTTAAAACGGGTCAGGGAGACAGATACGCAGTATTTT.

This clonotype was counted many times. The rearrangement uses TRBV5-1 and TRBJ2-5, with TRBD1 matching over 9 bases. The CDR3 loop spans 17 amino acids. The V gene's germline CDR1 is SGHRS and CDR2 YFSETQ. Unmatched junction bases numbered 8, after V lost 0 bases and J lost 2 bases. The CDR3, as DNA: TGCGCCAGCAGCTTGGGGCCTTCACAGGGGGCACAAGAGACCCAGTACTTC. Protein: CASSLGPSQGAQETQYF.

This clonotype was detected many times. The chain has TRBV20-1 and TRBJ2-7; no clear D. The CDR3 runs to 12 residues. Germline V gives CDR1 DFQATT, CDR2 SNEGSKA (reference sequence). V shed 0 bases and J shed 3 bases, with 6 bases lying between them. The CDR3 DNA follows: TGCAGTGCTAGAGAAGCCCGCTACGAGCAGTACTTC. It codes for CSAREARYEQYF.

This clonotype showed up many times. The chain links TRBV20-1 to TRBJ1-2, with TRBD1 matching over 7 bases. The V segment lost 3 bases and the J segment 5 bases; nucleotides outside the gene matches: 9. The CDR3 loop spans 14 amino acids. Germline CDR1 is DFQATT and CDR2 is SNEGSKA (reference sequence). In DNA, the CDR3 is TGCAGTGCTAGGTCGTGGACAGGCGGTTATGGCTACACCTTC. Translating gives CSARSWTGGYGYTF.